Shown below are 28 T cell receptor beta chains from a single sample sequenced in a study of PD-L1 blockade in urothelial cancer (dated by TCRdb to the late 2010s). The protocol used for the library was the immunoSEQ multiplex PCR assay. TCRdb's version of the immuneACCESS table is confined to in-frame rearrangements and falls short of the full clone set. An unresolved V gene accounts for under half of the shortfall where checked; the remainder is of unknown origin. For this sample there are about 84,000 clones; roughly 82% appear just once. The ten largest clones add up to 9% to 9.5% of the sample. The source was PBMCs, collected around atezolizumab (anti-PD-L1) treatment. These TCRs come from a man in his 70s with urothelial cancer.

The chain uses TRBV5-1 and TRBJ2-2; the match to TRBD1 covers 11 bases. V was clipped by 4 bases and J by 5 bases; unmatched bases: 7. The CDR3 has 16 residues. The V gene's germline CDR1 is SGHRS and CDR2 YFSETQ. The CDR3 is CASSRSGTGGTGELFF. For the CDR3, the DNA is TGCGCCAGCAGCCGTTCCGGGACAGGGGGTACCGGGGAGCTGTTTTTT.

This clone was seen a handful of times. This CDR3 is also generated by other DNA sequences in the sample. The rearrangement links TRBV15 to TRBJ2-5; no clear D gene. This CDR3 comprises 13 residues. The germline V gene encodes CDR1 LNHNV and CDR2 YYDKDF (reference sequence). The ends were cut back, 0 bases at V and 4 bases at J, with 6 bases in the middle. The CDR3 reads CATSRDTGETQYF. CDR3 bases: TGTGCCACCAGCAGAGATACTGGAGAGACCCAGTACTTC.

V is TRBV7-2 and J is TRBJ2-2; TRBD2 matches 10 bases. The CDR3 is 16 amino acids. CDR1 and CDR2 (germline): SGHTA, FQGNSA. V gave up 5 bases and J gave up 5 bases; unmatched junction bases: 8. CDR3 sequence reads: CASSTTSGIQTGELFF. CDR3 sequence (DNA): TGTGCCAGCAGCACCACTAGCGGGATTCAAACCGGGGAGCTGTTTTTT.

The rearrangement joins TRBV4-3 to TRBJ2-5; D is ambiguous. Germline lookup yields CDR1 LGHNA and CDR2 YSLEER. The CDR3 covers 13 residues. Trimming removed 1 base from V and 2 bases from J, with 5 bases in between. The CDR3 sequence: CASSQGRQETQYF. CDR3 coding DNA: TGCGCCAGCAGCCAAGGGCGGCAAGAGACCCAGTACTTC.

This clone showed up just a few times. V gene TRBV27 combines with J gene TRBJ2-7; TRBD1 aligns across 8 bases. Germline-derived CDR1 and CDR2 are MNHEY and SMNVEV (reference sequence). Trimming took 5 bases from V and 6 from J; bases not matched to a gene: 9. This CDR3 contains 14 residues. Here the CDR3 reads CASSVRQGRFEQYF. The CDR3 nucleotides are TGTGCCAGCAGTGTACGACAGGGGAGATTCGAGCAGTACTTC.

This clone was counted a single time. The rearrangement uses TRBV14 and TRBJ2-7, with 7 bases lining up with TRBD2. J gave up 6 bases and V 1 base, and 15 bases lay outside the gene matches. This CDR3 comprises 17 residues. The germline gives CDR1 SGHDN, CDR2 FVKESK. The CDR3: CASSQGPGGGRAAEQYF. The CDR3, as DNA: TGTGCCAGCAGCCAAGGGCCCGGCGGCGGGAGAGCGGCCGAGCAGTACTTC.

The chain carries TRBV5-1 and TRBJ2-5; no reliable D call. This CDR3 has 11 amino acids. V was shortened by 2 bases and J by 5 bases, with 4 bases between the two germline ends. CDR1 and CDR2 from the germline V gene are SGHRS and YFSETQ. CDR3 amino acids: CASSFGETQYF. The CDR3 DNA sequence: TGCGCCAGCAGCTTTGGCGAGACCCAGTACTTC.

This rearrangement joins TRBV19 to TRBJ2-5; the match to TRBD2 covers 11 bases. CDR3 size: 15 residues. After removal of 7 bases from V and 4 bases from J, the junction contained 8 bases not matched to a gene. The germline V gene has CDR1 LNHDA and CDR2 SQIVND (reference sequence). The CDR3 DNA reads TGTGCCAGTACCCCGACTAGCGGGGCTGGAGAGACCCAGTACTTC. This translates into CASTPTSGAGETQYF.

This sequence joins TRBV5-1 and TRBJ2-3, with TRBD2 matching 7 bases. After removal of 8 bases from V and 1 base from J, the junction contained 4 bases not matched to a gene. CDR3 size: 13 residues. CDR1 and CDR2 (germline): SGHRS, YFSETQ. As DNA, the CDR3 is TGCGCCAGTCGACTAGCAGGCACAGATACGCAGTATTTT. Amino acids: CASRLAGTDTQYF.

In its sample, this clone was seen once. The chain uses TRBV5-4 and TRBJ2-5; 10 positions agree with TRBD2. The CDR3 has 15 amino acids. Trimming at V came to 3 bases and at J to 1 base, leaving 3 bases not matched to a gene. The germline V gene has CDR1 SGHNT and CDR2 YYREEE (reference sequence). The CDR3 region is CASSSSGGGQETQYF. The CDR3 DNA follows: TGTGCCAGCAGCTCTAGCGGGGGTGGCCAAGAGACCCAGTACTTC.

This chain uses TRBV5-4 with TRBJ2-1; 15 bases are shared with TRBD2. V was pared by 3 bases and J by 5 bases, with 3 bases of the junction left unmatched. The CDR3 is 16 residues long. CDR1 and CDR2 from the germline V gene are SGHNT and YYREEE (reference sequence). CDR3 coding DNA: TGTGCCAGCAGCTCTGGGACTAGCGGGGGGCACAATGAGCAGTTCTTC. It yields the protein CASSSGTSGGHNEQFF.

This rearrangement joins TRBV18 to TRBJ1-1; D is undetermined. Germline loops: CDR1 KGHSH, CDR2 LQKENI. The CDR3 is made up of 13 amino acids. The ends were cut back, 6 bases at V and 1 base at J, with 9 bases in the middle. CDR3: CASSEQTNTEAFF. The CDR3 coding sequence is TGTGCCAGCTCCGAACAGACGAACACTGAAGCTTTCTTT.

The genes are TRBV5-1 and TRBJ2-5, with 7 bases fitting TRBD2. This CDR3 contains 14 residues. The ends lost 2 bases at V and 4 bases at J; junction bases unmatched: 5. CDR1 and CDR2 from the germline V gene are SGHRS and YFSETQ. CDR3 protein: CASSLGRGPETQYF. DNA for the CDR3: TGCGCCAGCAGCTTAGGGAGGGGCCCAGAGACCCAGTACTTC.

This clone was seen more than once but under ten times. The chain joins TRBV2 to TRBJ1-2; D possibly corresponds to TRBD1 (5 bases). V dropped 3 bases and J dropped 4 bases, with 12 bases sitting between them. This CDR3 has 14 residues. Germline V gene lookup returns CDR1 SNHLY and CDR2 FYNNEI. The chain's CDR3 is CASSEDNRGYGYTF. The CDR3 coding sequence is TGTGCCAGCAGTGAGGACAATAGGGGCTATGGCTACACCTTC.

The rearrangement links TRBV2 to TRBJ1-5, with a weak D call TRBD1 (5 bases). Germline CDR1 reads SNHLY; CDR2 reads FYNNEI. V was trimmed by 6 bases and J by 1 base, leaving 7 bases between them. This CDR3 is built from 13 residues. The CDR3 DNA reads TGTGCCAGCAGGCCAGGGAGCAATCAGCCCCAGCATTTT. Translated, it gives CASRPGSNQPQHF.

This chain links TRBV19 with TRBJ1-2; maybe TRBD1 (5 bases). V lost 7 bases, J lost 3 bases, and 15 bases lay in between. This CDR3 contains 14 residues. Germline lookup yields CDR1 LNHDA and CDR2 SQIVND (reference sequence). The CDR3 nucleotides are TGTGCCAGTAATTTCGGGGGAAAATACTATGGCTACACCTTC. Its protein is CASNFGGKYYGYTF.

J is TRBJ2-1 and V is TRBV28; tentatively, D is TRBD2 (5 bases). The CDR3 loop spans 15 amino acids. With 3 bases removed from V and 7 bases from J, the gap between germline ends came to 16 bases. Per germline, CDR1 MDHEN and CDR2 SYDVKM. CDR3 loop: CASSLRGRMGNEQFF. The CDR3 DNA sequence: TGTGCCAGCAGTTTGCGTGGGAGAATGGGGAATGAGCAGTTCTTC.

The chain employs TRBV9 and TRBJ1-3; D not resolved. V lost 4 bases and J 4 bases, leaving 15 bases between the germline ends. This CDR3 spans 15 amino acids. Germline CDR1 is SGDLS and CDR2 is YYNGEE. In nucleotides, the CDR3 is TGTGCCAGCAGCCCGATTCGGGTATCAGGAAACACCATATATTTT. It specifies CASSPIRVSGNTIYF. Full variable domain (outside the CDR3, taken from reference TRBV9 and TRBJ1-3): DSGVTQTPKHLITATGQRVTLRCSPRSGDLSVYWYQQSLDQGLQFLIQYYNGEERAKGNILERFSAQQFPDLHSELNLSSLELGDSALYFCASSPIRVSGNTIYFGEGSWLTVV.

J is TRBJ2-1 and V is TRBV5-1; 16 positions agree with TRBD2. The V gene's germline CDR1 is SGHRS and CDR2 YFSETQ. The J segment lost 12 bases and the V segment lost 4 bases, leaving 4 bases of the junction unmatched. The CDR3 runs to 14 residues. Written as DNA, the CDR3 is TGCGCCAGCAGCCAGGGACTAGCGGGAGGGGGGCAGTTCTTC. Encoded protein: CASSQGLAGGGQFF.

The chain uses TRBV19 and TRBJ2-5; the D gene is possibly TRBD2 (5 bases). CDR3 size: 15 residues. V was trimmed by 1 base and J by 2 bases, leaving 11 bases between them. The germline CDR1 and CDR2 sequences are LNHDA and SQIVND (reference sequence). CDR3 loop: CASSIGGSVQETQYF. The DNA of the CDR3 is TGTGCCAGTAGTATAGGAGGGAGCGTTCAAGAGACCCAGTACTTC.

The chain recombines TRBV7-8 with TRBJ1-1, with a possible D match to TRBD1 (6 bases). This CDR3 comprises 15 residues. Germline CDR1 reads SGHVS; CDR2 reads FQNEAQ. Trimming took 5 bases from V and 1 from J, leaving 14 bases between them. The CDR3, as DNA: TGTGCCAGCAGCCCACGCACAGGGTGGAACACTGAAGCTTTCTTT. Its translation is CASSPRTGWNTEAFF.

Only one count was recorded for this clone. The chain has TRBV18 and TRBJ1-1, with TRBD1 identical over 10 bases. Trimming removed 4 bases from V and 3 bases from J; junction bases left unmatched: 8. This CDR3 comprises 16 residues. The germline V gene has CDR1 KGHSH and CDR2 LQKENI. This chain's CDR3 is CASSRPGTGEDTEAFF. In DNA form, the CDR3 reads TGTGCCAGCTCACGTCCCGGGACAGGGGAGGACACTGAAGCTTTCTTT.

This chain joins TRBV7-9 and TRBJ1-4, with D uncertain. Germline-derived CDR1 and CDR2 are SEHNR and FQNEAQ (reference sequence). Trimming shortened V by 11 bases and J by 8 bases, and 15 bases separated the two germline ends. The CDR3 runs to 12 residues. The CDR3 sequence is CAPWIAAEKLFF. CDR3 sequence (DNA): TGTGCCCCCTGGATTGCGGCGGAAAAACTGTTTTTT. The full variable domain, rest sourced from reference TRBV7-9 and TRBJ1-4, is DTGVSQNPRHKITKRGQNVTFRCDPISEHNRLYWYRQTLGQGPEFLTYFQNEAQLEKSRLLSDRFSAERPKGSFSTLEIQRTEQGDSAMYLCAPWIAAEKLFFGSGTQLSVL.

This clone was detected once. V gene TRBV28 combines with J gene TRBJ1-2, with 9 bases that match TRBD1. Germline V gives CDR1 MDHEN, CDR2 SYDVKM. V lost 7 bases, J lost 4 bases, and 13 bases stayed unmatched. There are 16 residues in the CDR3. The CDR3 DNA reads TGTGCCAGCACCTTACAGGGCGGGACAGGGACCTATGGCTACACCTTC. It specifies CASTLQGGTGTYGYTF.

This chain joins TRBV7-8 and TRBJ1-1; D is unresolved. The V gene's germline CDR1 is SGHVS and CDR2 FQNEAQ. Trimming left V 4 bases short and J 8 bases short, with 8 bases between. The CDR3 has 11 amino acids. CDR3 residues: CASSSSPEAFF. In DNA, the CDR3 is TGTGCCAGCAGCTCCTCCCCGGAAGCTTTCTTT.

The chain employs TRBV7-3 and TRBJ2-2, with 9 positions matching TRBD1. After removal of 0 bases from V and 3 bases from J, the junction contained 5 bases not matched to a gene. Per the germline V gene, CDR1 is SGHTA and CDR2 is FQGTGA. The CDR3 is made up of 17 amino acids. CDR3 region: CASSLTPGQGYTGELFF. The CDR3 DNA is TGTGCCAGCAGCTTAACGCCTGGACAGGGGTACACCGGGGAGCTGTTTTTT.

The chain links TRBV6-1 to TRBJ1-2; maybe TRBD1 (6 bases). The V end lost 6 bases, the J end lost 4 bases, and 18 bases lay between the germline ends. The CDR3 length is 15 residues. Germline V gene data show CDR1 as MNHNS and CDR2 as SASEGT. This CDR3 is CASSREGSRGYGYTF. The CDR3, as DNA: TGTGCCAGCAGCCGAGAGGGGTCCAGGGGCTATGGCTACACCTTC.

The chain links TRBV7-9 to TRBJ2-1; D call uncertain. Trimming cost V 3 bases and J 6 bases, with 6 bases left between them. CDR1 and CDR2 (germline): SEHNR, FQNEAQ (reference sequence). This CDR3 comprises 12 residues. The CDR3 bases are TGTGCCAGCAGCTTGTTTATCAATGAGCAGTTCTTC. This sequence encodes CASSLFINEQFF.